These 22 T cell receptor beta chains came from one sample sequenced in a study of neurological immune-mediated disorders (dated by TCRdb to about 2019). Libraries were made using 5' RACE. Sequencing instrument: Illumina HiSeq 2500. TCRdb reworked the public reads: Q25 trimming with fastp, MiXCR clone assembly, productive beta chains retained. Entries are consolidated by CDR3 protein sequence, retaining the most common genes and DNA. Across this sample there are over 15,000 distinct CDR3 sequences, with under 35% seen only once. The leading ten clones occupy 25% to 35% of the sample. The sample was PBMCs. All receptors come from a man between 45 and 60 years old with HTLV-1-associated myelopathy (HAM/TSP).

This clonotype was picked up many times. CDR3 coding DNA: TGTGCCAGTAGTATAGGGGAGGGTCTGCCTGAAGCTTTCTTT. As protein: CASSIGEGLPEAFF. The V call is TRBV19, the J call TRBJ1-1; D unclear. V dropped 1 base and J dropped 6 bases, with 12 bases sitting between them. Germline V gene lookup returns CDR1 LNHDA and CDR2 SQIVND (reference sequence). The CDR3 length is 14 residues.

By share, this clonotype counts as medium-sized (0.01 to 0.1%). J is TRBJ2-7 and V is TRBV6-5, with 9 bases fitting TRBD1. The CDR3 spans 12 residues. The germline CDR1 and CDR2 sequences are MNHEY and SVGAGI. Trimming removed 5 bases from V and 6 bases from J; junction bases left unmatched: 2. Here the CDR3 DNA reads TGTGCCAGCAGTCGGACAGGGGTCGAGCAGTACTTC. Residues: CASSRTGVEQYF.

Ten or more counts support this clonotype. This sequence joins TRBV29-1 and TRBJ1-1; D unclear. The CDR3 runs 10 residues. V gave up 8 bases and J gave up 1 base, with 5 bases separating them. In germline, CDR1 is SQVTM, CDR2 ANQGSEA. CDR3 in amino acids: CSIANTEAFF. The DNA for the CDR3 is TGCAGCATAGCGAACACTGAAGCTTTCTTT.

This clonotype was detected ten times or more. V usage is TRBV12-3 or TRBV12-4 and J usage is TRBJ1-1, with TRBD1 matching over 10 bases. V lost 6 bases and J lost 2; bases outside the gene matches: 21. The CDR3 covers 20 residues. CDR3 sequence reads: CASSHSPDRGKWVPNTEAFF. The CDR3, as DNA: TGTGCCAGCAGCCACTCTCCGGACAGGGGGAAATGGGTCCCCAACACTGAAGCTTTCTTT.

This clonotype turned up a few times. The chain recombines TRBV4-2 with TRBJ2-1, with 8 bases that match TRBD2. The CDR3 runs 16 residues. Germline lookup yields CDR1 LGHNA and CDR2 YNFKEQ. Unmatched junction bases numbered 5, after V lost 0 bases and J lost 4 bases. CDR3 loop: CASSQDDPGGYNEQFF. The DNA of the CDR3 is TGTGCCAGCAGCCAAGATGACCCGGGAGGGTACAATGAGCAGTTCTTC.

This clonotype was detected many times. The chain couples TRBV7-8 to TRBJ2-1; 9 bases agree with TRBD2. Germline loops: CDR1 SGHVS, CDR2 FQNEAQ. This CDR3 contains 15 residues. Trimming cost V 8 bases and J 7 bases; bases outside gene matches: 12. This chain's CDR3 is CASWEASGVRNEQFF. CDR3 DNA: TGTGCCAGCTGGGAAGCTAGCGGGGTGAGGAATGAGCAGTTCTTC.

The chain has TRBV30 and TRBJ2-3, with 12 bases lining up with TRBD2. The J segment lost 2 bases and the V segment lost 3 bases, leaving 6 bases of the junction unmatched. The CDR3 consists of 16 residues. From germline, CDR1 is GTSNPN and CDR2 SVGIG (reference sequence). The CDR3, as DNA: TGTGCCTGGAGGAGAGGACTAGCGGGATCCACAGATACGCAGTATTTT. Its translation: CAWRRGLAGSTDTQYF.

The rearrangement uses TRBV7-9 and TRBJ1-2; D is undetermined. The CDR3 runs to 14 residues. Trimming removed 3 bases from V and 2 bases from J, with 10 bases in between. Germline lookup yields CDR1 SEHNR and CDR2 FQNEAQ (reference sequence). The CDR3 region has the DNA TGTGCCAGCAGCTTCCCGACATTAAACTATGGCTACACCTTC. It encodes CASSFPTLNYGYTF.

This sequence joins TRBV6-1 and TRBJ1-1, with 7 bases lining up with TRBD1. V trimming: 6 bases; J trimming: 6 bases; junction bases outside the gene matches: 4. This CDR3 is built from 12 residues. Germline lookup yields CDR1 MNHNS and CDR2 SASEGT. The CDR3 nucleotides read TGTGCCAGCAGCCAGGGGGTTTCTGAAGCTTTCTTT. Residues: CASSQGVSEAFF.

V gene TRBV5-6 combines with J gene TRBJ2-1, with 9 positions matching TRBD1. The CDR3 length is 14 residues. Unmatched junction bases numbered 9, after V lost 8 bases and J lost 6 bases. Per the germline V gene, CDR1 is SGHDT and CDR2 is YYEEEE. CDR3 protein: CASLMTGGGNEQFF. CDR3 nucleotide sequence: TGTGCCAGTCTTATGACAGGGGGAGGCAATGAGCAGTTCTTC.

The genes are TRBV4-3 and TRBJ1-3; unclear D gene. V was pared by 0 bases and J by 2 bases, with 8 bases between. Germline V gene data show CDR1 as LGHNA and CDR2 as YSLEER. The CDR3 is 15 amino acids. The CDR3: CASSQDFQAGNTIYF. CDR3 DNA sequence: TGCGCCAGCAGCCAAGATTTTCAGGCTGGAAACACCATATATTTT.

V gene TRBV10-3 combines with J gene TRBJ2-2; D is undetermined. Germline V gene lookup returns CDR1 ENHRY and CDR2 SYGVKD. V was cut by 11 bases and J by 5 bases, with 9 bases left in between. The CDR3 loop spans 11 amino acids. The DNA for the CDR3 is TGTGCCGGCGCGGAAACCGGGGAGCTGTTTTTT. Translation gives CAGAETGELFF.

This clonotype was counted many times. For the CDR3, the DNA is TGCAGTGCTAGGCCTAGCGGGAGGGCAATCTCCGGGGAGCTGTTTTTT. It is translated as CSARPSGRAISGELFF. The J gene is TRBJ2-2, the V gene TRBV20-1; 12 nucleotides line up with TRBD2. V lost 3 bases to trimming and J lost 6 bases; unmatched junction nucleotides: 8. CDR1 DFQATT and CDR2 SNEGSKA come from the germline V gene (reference sequence). This CDR3 has 16 residues.

Turning to this clonotype: One end of the junction fails to match germline, which may point to a read error. In nucleotides, the CDR3 is TGTGCTAGCAGCTTAGGTAGCGGGGGAAACAATGAGCAGTTCTTC. Translation gives CASSLGSGGNNEQFF. The J gene is TRBJ2-1, the V gene TRBV7-7; TRBD2 agrees at 9 bases. The V gene's germline CDR1 is SSHAT and CDR2 FNYEAQ (reference sequence). CDR3 length: 15 residues. Combining the CDR3 with reference TRBV7-7 and TRBJ2-1 gives the whole variable domain GAGVSQSPRYKVTKRGQDVTLRCDPISSHATLYWYQQALGQGPEFLTYFNYEAQPDKSGLPSDRFSAERPEGSISTLTIQRTEQRDSAMYRCASSLGSGGNNEQFFGPGTRLTVL.

This clonotype has a count of ten or more. The rearrangement uses TRBV25-1 and TRBJ2-2; TRBD2 aligns across 7 bases. The CDR3 totals 16 residues. The germline V gene encodes CDR1 MGHDK and CDR2 SYGVNS. The junction had 10 bases not matched to a gene; V was cut back by 6 bases and J by 3 bases. The CDR3 nucleotides read TGTGCCAGCAGGCCCGAGGGTAGCGGGCACACCGGGGAGCTGTTTTTT. It translates to CASRPEGSGHTGELFF.

V and J are TRBV20-1 and TRBJ1-1; TRBD1 aligns across 9 bases. V lost 0 bases and J lost 1; bases outside the gene matches: 3. The CDR3 is 15 amino acids. CDR1 is DFQATT and CDR2 is SNEGSKA in the germline V gene (reference sequence). The CDR3 DNA sequence: TGCAGTGCTAGAGATCCGGGACAGGGGAACACTGAAGCTTTCTTT. Residues: CSARDPGQGNTEAFF.

This clonotype appeared a few times. The genes are TRBV7-9 and TRBJ2-5; D gene unclear. Germline CDR1 reads SEHNR; CDR2 reads FQNEAQ (reference sequence). CDR3 length: 14 amino acids. V shed 2 bases and J shed 5 bases, with 12 bases lying between them. CDR3 in amino acids: CASSLSPRSETQYF. CDR3 DNA: TGTGCCAGCAGCTTATCACCCAGGAGTGAGACCCAGTACTTC.

Comment on this clonotype: The germline gene is not matched at one end of the junction; a read error may be the cause. V usage is TRBV29-1 and J usage is TRBJ2-1; D assignment may be TRBD1 or TRBD2 (5 bases each). The CDR3 has 15 amino acids. CDR1 and CDR2 from the germline V gene are SQVTM and ANQGSEA. CDR3 DNA sequence: TGCAGCGTGGAAGGGACCTCCAGCTCCTACAATGAGCAGTTCTTC. Translating gives CSVEGTSSSYNEQFF.

This clonotype is deemed medium-sized. The gene calls are TRBV12-3 or TRBV12-4 and TRBJ2-1; TRBD2 agrees at 14 bases. The CDR3 runs 16 residues. Germline trimming cut 5 bases from V and 7 bases from J; bases unmatched to any gene: 7. This CDR3 reads CASSDPTSGRVNEQFF. In DNA, the CDR3 is TGTGCCAGCAGTGATCCGACTAGCGGGAGGGTGAATGAGCAGTTCTTC.

By its share, this clonotype is medium-sized. V is TRBV11-2 and J is TRBJ2-1, with D tentatively TRBD2 (5 bases). Germline V gives CDR1 SGHAT, CDR2 FQNNGV. V lost 5 bases and J 5 bases, leaving 10 bases between the germline ends. This CDR3 region has 13 residues. CDR3 residues: CASSLGLNNEQFF. The CDR3 nucleotides are TGTGCCAGCAGCCTTGGACTCAACAATGAGCAGTTCTTC.

This chain joins TRBV20-1 and TRBJ1-6; TRBD1 aligns across 8 bases. The CDR3 sequence is 14 residues long. Germline CDR1 and CDR2: DFQATT and SNEGSKA (reference sequence). Trimming cost V 4 bases and J 7 bases; bases outside gene matches: 6. The DNA for the CDR3 is TGCAGTGCTATACAGGGGGATGGAAATTCACCCCTCCACTTT. This codes for CSAIQGDGNSPLHF.

The chain is built from TRBV11-2 and TRBJ1-5; TRBD1 might be the D (6 bases). The V and J ends lost 1 base and 7 bases respectively, with 14 bases between them. This CDR3 has 15 residues. Germline CDR1 is SGHAT and CDR2 is FQNNGV. Here the CDR3 DNA reads TGTGCCAGCAGCTTAGCCCCAGGGGATCAACAGCCCCAGCATTTT. Amino acids: CASSLAPGDQQPQHF.